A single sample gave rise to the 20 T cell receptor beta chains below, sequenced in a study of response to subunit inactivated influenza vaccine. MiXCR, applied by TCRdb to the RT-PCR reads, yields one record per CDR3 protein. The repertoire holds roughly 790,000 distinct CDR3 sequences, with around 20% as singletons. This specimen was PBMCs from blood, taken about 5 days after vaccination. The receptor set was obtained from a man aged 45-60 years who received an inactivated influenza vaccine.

CDR3 sequence (DNA): TGTGCCAGCAGCGCGGACCCAGGCGACGAGCAGTACTTC. This codes for CASSADPGDEQYF. The gene calls are TRBV7-2 and TRBJ2-7; the D is unclear. This CDR3 is built from 13 residues. Trimming removed 5 bases at V and 5 bases at J, with 13 bases between. Germline V gene sequence: CDR1 SGHTA, CDR2 FQGNSA.

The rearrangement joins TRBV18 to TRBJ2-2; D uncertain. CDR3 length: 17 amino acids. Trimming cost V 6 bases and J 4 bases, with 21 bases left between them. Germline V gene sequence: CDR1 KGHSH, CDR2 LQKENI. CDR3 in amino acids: CASSSSLGSASTGELFF. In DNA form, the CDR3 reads TGTGCCAGCTCTTCGTCACTGGGGTCAGCGAGCACCGGGGAGCTGTTTTTT.

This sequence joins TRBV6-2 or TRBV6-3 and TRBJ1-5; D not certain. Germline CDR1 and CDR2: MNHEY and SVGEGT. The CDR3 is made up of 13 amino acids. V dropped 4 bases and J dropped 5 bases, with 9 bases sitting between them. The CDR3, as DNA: TGTGCCAGCAGTTCTTCTGGGGATCAGCCCCAGCATTTT. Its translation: CASSSSGDQPQHF.

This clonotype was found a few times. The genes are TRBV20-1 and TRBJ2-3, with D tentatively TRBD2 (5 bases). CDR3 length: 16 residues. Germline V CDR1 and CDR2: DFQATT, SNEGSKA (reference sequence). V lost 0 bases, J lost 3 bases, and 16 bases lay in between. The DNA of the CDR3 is TGCAGTGCTAGAGATAACGAGGGTTGGTATACAGATACGCAGTATTTT. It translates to CSARDNEGWYTDTQYF.

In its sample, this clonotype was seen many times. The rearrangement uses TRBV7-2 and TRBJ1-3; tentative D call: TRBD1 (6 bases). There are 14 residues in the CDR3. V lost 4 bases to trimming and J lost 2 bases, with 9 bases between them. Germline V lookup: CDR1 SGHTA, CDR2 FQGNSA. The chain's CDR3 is CASSSGQPGNTIYF. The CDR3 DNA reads TGTGCCAGCAGCTCCGGACAGCCTGGAAACACCATATATTTT.

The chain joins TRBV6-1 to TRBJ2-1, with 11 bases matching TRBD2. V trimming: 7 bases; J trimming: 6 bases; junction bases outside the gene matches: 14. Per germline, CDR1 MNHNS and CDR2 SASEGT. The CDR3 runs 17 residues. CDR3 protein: CASMRVAGGPDPNEQFF. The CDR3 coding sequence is TGTGCCAGCATGCGAGTAGCGGGGGGGCCCGATCCCAATGAGCAGTTCTTC.

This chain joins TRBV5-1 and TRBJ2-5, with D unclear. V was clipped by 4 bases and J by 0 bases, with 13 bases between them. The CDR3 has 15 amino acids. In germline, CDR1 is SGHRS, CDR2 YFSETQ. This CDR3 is CASSPIDGYQETQYF. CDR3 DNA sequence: TGCGCCAGCAGCCCTATAGACGGGTACCAAGAGACCCAGTACTTC.

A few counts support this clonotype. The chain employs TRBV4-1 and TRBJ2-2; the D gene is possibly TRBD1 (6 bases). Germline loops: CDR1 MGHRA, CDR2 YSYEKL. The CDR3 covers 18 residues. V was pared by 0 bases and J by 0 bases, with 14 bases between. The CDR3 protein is CASSQEPPGHTNTGELFF. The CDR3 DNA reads TGCGCCAGCAGCCAAGAGCCGCCGGGACACACGAACACCGGGGAGCTGTTTTTT.

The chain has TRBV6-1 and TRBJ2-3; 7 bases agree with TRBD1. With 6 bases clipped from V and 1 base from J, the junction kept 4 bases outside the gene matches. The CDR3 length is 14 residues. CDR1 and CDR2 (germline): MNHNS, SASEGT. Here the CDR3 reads CASRSGTGTDTQYF. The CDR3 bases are TGTGCCAGCAGATCCGGGACAGGCACAGATACGCAGTATTTT.

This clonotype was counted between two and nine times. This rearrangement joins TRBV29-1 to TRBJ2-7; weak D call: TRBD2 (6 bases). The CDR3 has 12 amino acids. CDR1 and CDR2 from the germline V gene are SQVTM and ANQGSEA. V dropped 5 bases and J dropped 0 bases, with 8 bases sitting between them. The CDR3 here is CSVRRDSYEQYF. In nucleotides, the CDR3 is TGCAGCGTTAGGAGGGACTCCTACGAGCAGTACTTC.

The CDR3 DNA reads as TGTGCCAGCACCCGGGGGGGCTTGAGCAATGAGCAGTTCTTC. This sequence encodes CASTRGGLSNEQFF. The V gene is TRBV12-3 or TRBV12-4, the J gene TRBJ2-1; TRBD2 aligns across 8 bases. The CDR3 has 14 amino acids. V shed 7 bases and J 6 bases; nucleotides not matched to a gene: 8.

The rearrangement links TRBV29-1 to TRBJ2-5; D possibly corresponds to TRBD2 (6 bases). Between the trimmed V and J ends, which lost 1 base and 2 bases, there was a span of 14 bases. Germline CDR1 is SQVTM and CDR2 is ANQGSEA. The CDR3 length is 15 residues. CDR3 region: CSVEVGTLEQETQYF. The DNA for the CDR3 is TGCAGCGTTGAAGTGGGGACTCTTGAGCAAGAGACCCAGTACTTC.

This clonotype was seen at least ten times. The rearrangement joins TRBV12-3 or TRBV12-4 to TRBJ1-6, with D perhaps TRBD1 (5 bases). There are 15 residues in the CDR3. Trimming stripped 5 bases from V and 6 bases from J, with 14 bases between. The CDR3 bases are TGTGCCAGCAGTCCTCGCGGGGGAGGTAATTCACCCCTCCACTTT. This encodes CASSPRGGGNSPLHF.

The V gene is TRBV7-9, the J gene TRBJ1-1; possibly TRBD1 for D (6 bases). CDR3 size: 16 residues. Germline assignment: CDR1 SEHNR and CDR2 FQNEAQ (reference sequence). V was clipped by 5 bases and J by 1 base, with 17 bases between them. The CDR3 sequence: CASSPQGYGPNTEAFF. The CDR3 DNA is TGTGCCAGCAGCCCGCAGGGGTACGGCCCGAACACTGAAGCTTTCTTT.

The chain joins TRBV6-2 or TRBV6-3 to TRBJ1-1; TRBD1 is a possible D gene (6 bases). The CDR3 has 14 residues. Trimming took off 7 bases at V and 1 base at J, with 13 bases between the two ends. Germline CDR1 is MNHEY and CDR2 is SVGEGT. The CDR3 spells CASTTRGGNTEAFF. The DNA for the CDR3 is TGTGCCAGCACTACCAGAGGGGGGAACACTGAAGCTTTCTTT.

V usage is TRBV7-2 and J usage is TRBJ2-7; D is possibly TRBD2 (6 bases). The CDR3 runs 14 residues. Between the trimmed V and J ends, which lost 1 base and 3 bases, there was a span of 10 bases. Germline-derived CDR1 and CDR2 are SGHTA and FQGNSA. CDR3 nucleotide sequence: TGTGCCAGCAGCTTAGACGGGACTCTCTACGAGCAGTACTTC. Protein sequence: CASSLDGTLYEQYF.

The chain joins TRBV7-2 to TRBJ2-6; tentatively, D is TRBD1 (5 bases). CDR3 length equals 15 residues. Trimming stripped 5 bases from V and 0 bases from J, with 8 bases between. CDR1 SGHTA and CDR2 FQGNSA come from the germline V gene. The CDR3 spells CASSQDTSGANVLTF. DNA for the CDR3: TGTGCCAGCAGCCAGGACACCTCTGGGGCCAACGTCCTGACTTTC.

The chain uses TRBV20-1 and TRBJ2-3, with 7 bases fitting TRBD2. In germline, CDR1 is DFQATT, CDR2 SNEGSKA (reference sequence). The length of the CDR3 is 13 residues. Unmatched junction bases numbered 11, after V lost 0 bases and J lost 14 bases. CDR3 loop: CSARDPGREKRYF. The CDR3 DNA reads TGCAGTGCTAGAGATCCGGGGAGGGAAAAGCGGTATTTT.

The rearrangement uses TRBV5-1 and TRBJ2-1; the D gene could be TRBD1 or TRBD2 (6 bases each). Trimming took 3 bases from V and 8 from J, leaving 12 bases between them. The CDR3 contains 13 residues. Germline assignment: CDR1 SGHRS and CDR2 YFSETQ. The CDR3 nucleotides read TGCGCCAGCAGCTCCGGAGGGGGTCATGAGCAGTTCTTC. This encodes CASSSGGGHEQFF.

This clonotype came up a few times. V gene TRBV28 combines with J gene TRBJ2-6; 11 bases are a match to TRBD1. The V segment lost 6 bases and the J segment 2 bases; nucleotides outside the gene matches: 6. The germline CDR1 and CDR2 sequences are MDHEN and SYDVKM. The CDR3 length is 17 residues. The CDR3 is CASRPGQGVAGANVLTF. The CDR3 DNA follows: TGTGCCAGCAGACCGGGACAGGGGGTTGCTGGGGCCAACGTCCTGACTTTC.